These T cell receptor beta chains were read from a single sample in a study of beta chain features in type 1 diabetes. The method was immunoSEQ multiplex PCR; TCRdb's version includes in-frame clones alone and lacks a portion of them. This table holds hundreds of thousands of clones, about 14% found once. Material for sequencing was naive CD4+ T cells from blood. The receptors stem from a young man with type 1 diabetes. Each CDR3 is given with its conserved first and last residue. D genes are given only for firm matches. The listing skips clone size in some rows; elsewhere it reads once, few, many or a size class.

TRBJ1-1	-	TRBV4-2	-	TGTGCCAGCAGCGGGGGGAGACGGAATGAAGCTTTCTTT	CASSGGRRNEAFF
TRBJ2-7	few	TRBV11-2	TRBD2	TGTGCCAGCAGCTTAGAGGGCGGGAGTTGGTACGAGCAGTACTTC	CASSLEGGSWYEQYF
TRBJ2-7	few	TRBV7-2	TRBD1	TGTGCCAGCAGCTTACAGGGGGCTTCCTACGAGCAGTACTTC	CASSLQGASYEQYF
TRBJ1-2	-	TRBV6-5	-	TGTGCCAGCAGTTACTCGAAGGGGCGTTTTAACTATGGCTACACCTTC	CASSYSKGRFNYGYTF
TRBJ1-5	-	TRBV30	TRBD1	TGTGCCTGGAGTGTCCAGACAGGGGCCAATCAGCCCCAGCATTTT	CAWSVQTGANQPQHF
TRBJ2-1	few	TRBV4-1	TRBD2	TGCGCCAGCAGCCAACGACTAGCGGGAGGAGGCAATGAGCAGTTCTTC	CASSQRLAGGGNEQFF
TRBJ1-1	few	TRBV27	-	TGTGCCAGCAGGGAGCGGAACACTGAAGCTTTCTTT	CASRERNTEAFF
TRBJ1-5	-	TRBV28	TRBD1	TGTGCCAGCAGTCCCAGGACAGGGGCCAACCTTTATAGCAATCAGCCCCAGCATTTT	CASSPRTGANLYSNQPQHF
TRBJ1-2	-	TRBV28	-	TGTGCCAGCCAGAACAACTATGGCTACACCTTC	CASQNNYGYTF
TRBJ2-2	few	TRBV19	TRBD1	TGTGCCAGTAGTCAACGGACAGGGGGCTACACCGGGGAGCTGTTTTTT	CASSQRTGGYTGELFF
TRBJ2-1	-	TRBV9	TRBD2	TGTGCCAGCAGCGCTACTAGCGGGAATACGTTCCTGGGGAATGAGCAGTTCTTC	CASSATSGNTFLGNEQFF
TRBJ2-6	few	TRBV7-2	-	TGTGCCAGCAGCTTGAATGGGGCCAACGTCCTGACTTTC	CASSLNGANVLTF
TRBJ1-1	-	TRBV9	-	TGTGCCAGCAGCGTAGCAGGGAGAAACACTGAAGCTTTCTTT	CASSVAGRNTEAFF
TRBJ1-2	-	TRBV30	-	TGTGCCTGGGCGACGACGGTCTATGGCTACACCTTC	CAWATTVYGYTF
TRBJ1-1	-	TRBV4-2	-	TGTGCCAGCAGCCGGACGGAAAACACTGAAGCTTTCTTT	CASSRTENTEAFF
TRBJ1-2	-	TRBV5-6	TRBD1	TGTGCCAGCAGTTCTACCACAGGGGTTGGCTACACCTTC	CASSSTTGVGYTF
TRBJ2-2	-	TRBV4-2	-	TGTGCCAGCAGCCAAGCCTCGGGGGAGAGGGTGGCCGGGGAGCTGTTTTTT	CASSQASGERVAGELFF
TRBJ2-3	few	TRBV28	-	TGTGCCAGCAGTTTAAGAGGCACAGATACGCAGTATTTT	CASSLRGTDTQYF
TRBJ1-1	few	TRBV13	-	TGTGCCAGCAGCTTACGTCCAGGGAGCACTGAAGCTTTCTTT	CASSLRPGSTEAFF
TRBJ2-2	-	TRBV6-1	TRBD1	TGTGCCAGCAGTGGGGCCGGGACAGGGGCCACCGGGGAGCTGTTTTTT	CASSGAGTGATGELFF
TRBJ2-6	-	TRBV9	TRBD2	TGTGCCAGCAGCCTCGGGAGGGGCGCGGGGGCCAACGTCCTGACTTTC	CASSLGRGAGANVLTF
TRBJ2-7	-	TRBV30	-	TGTGCCTGGAGTGCCAACCTAGGCAGCTTAGACGAGCAGTACTTC	CAWSANLGSLDEQYF
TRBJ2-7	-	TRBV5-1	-	TGCGCCAGCAGCCCGTTGGTTCCCTACGAGCAGTACTTC	CASSPLVPYEQYF
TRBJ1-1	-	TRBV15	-	TGTGCCACCTCACAGGGAAACACTGAAGCTTTCTTT	CATSQGNTEAFF
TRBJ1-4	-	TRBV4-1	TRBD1	TGCGCCAGCAGGGAACAGGGGAGAGGGACGACTAATGAAAAACTGTTTTTT	CASREQGRGTTNEKLFF
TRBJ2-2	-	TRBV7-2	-	TGTGCCAGCAGCCAGGGACAGCGGGTCGGGGAGCTGTTTTTT	CASSQGQRVGELFF
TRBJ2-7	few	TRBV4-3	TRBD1	TGCGCCAGCAGCCAAGTTTTGGAGACCGGGACAGTGACCTACGAGCAGTACTTC	CASSQVLETGTVTYEQYF
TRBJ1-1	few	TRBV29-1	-	TGCAGCGTTGAAGATCTAGGGAACACTGAAGCTTTCTTT	CSVEDLGNTEAFF
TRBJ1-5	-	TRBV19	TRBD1	TGTGCCAGTAGTCGGAGACAGGGCGTCAATCAGCCCCAGCATTTT	CASSRRQGVNQPQHF
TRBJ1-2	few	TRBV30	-	TGTGCCTGGAGTGCCCCCCCAAACTATGGCTACACCTTC	CAWSAPPNYGYTF
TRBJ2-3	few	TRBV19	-	TGTGCCAGTAGTATACGGCAGGCCACAGATACGCAGTATTTT	CASSIRQATDTQYF
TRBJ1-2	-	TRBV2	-	TGTGCCAGCAGTGACGGGCAGATCTATGGCTACACCTTC	CASSDGQIYGYTF
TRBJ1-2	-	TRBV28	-	TGTGCCAGCCGTTCTATTCTCTATGGCTACACCTTC	CASRSILYGYTF
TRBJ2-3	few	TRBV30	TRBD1	TGTGCCTGGAGCGCCCAGGGGGCAGATACGCAGTATTTT	CAWSAQGADTQYF
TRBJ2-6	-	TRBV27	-	TGTGCCAGCAGTCCGCAGGGTACCTGGACTGGGGCCAACGTCCTGACTTTC	CASSPQGTWTGANVLTF
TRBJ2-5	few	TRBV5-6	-	TGTGCCAGCAGCTCCGGGATCCAAGAGACCCAGTACTTC	CASSSGIQETQYF
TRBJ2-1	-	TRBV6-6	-	TGTGCCAGCAGTTACGGAGGGACTGGGTTGAACAATGAGCAGTTCTTC	CASSYGGTGLNNEQFF
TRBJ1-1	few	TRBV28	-	TGTGCCAGCAGTTTCATACGGGGGGACACTGAAGCTTTCTTT	CASSFIRGDTEAFF
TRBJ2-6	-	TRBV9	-	TGTGCCAGCAGCGTAGTGGCGAGAGGTACTGGGGCCAACGTCCTGACTTTC	CASSVVARGTGANVLTF
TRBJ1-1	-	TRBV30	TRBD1	TGTGCCTGGAGCTTGACAGGGGGGCTCCGAGCTTTCTTT	CAWSLTGGLRAFF
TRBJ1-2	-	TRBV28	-	TGTGCCAGCCTTCGGGGGTTGGGCTACACCTTC	CASLRGLGYTF
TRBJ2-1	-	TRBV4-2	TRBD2	TGTGCCAGCAGCCAGACTAGCGCCCACAATGAGCAGTTCTTC	CASSQTSAHNEQFF
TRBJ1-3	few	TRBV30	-	TGTGCCTGGAGTACCGGACGCTCTGGAAACACCATATATTTT	CAWSTGRSGNTIYF
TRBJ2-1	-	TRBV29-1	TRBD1	TGCAGCGTCGGGACAGGGCACAATGAGCAGTTCTTC	CSVGTGHNEQFF
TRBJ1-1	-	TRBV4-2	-	TGTGCCAGCAGCCAACACCAGGGCACTGAAGCTTTCTTT	CASSQHQGTEAFF
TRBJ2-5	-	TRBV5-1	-	TGCGCCAGCAGCGGAACCCGTAGGGGCTGGGGGGAGACCCAGTACTTC	CASSGTRRGWGETQYF
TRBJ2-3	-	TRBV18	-	TGTGCCAGCTCACCGGAGAGGACAGATACGCAGTATTTT	CASSPERTDTQYF
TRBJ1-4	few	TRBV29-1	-	TGCAGCGTTACCCGGACGGGTAATAATGAAAAACTGTTTTTT	CSVTRTGNNEKLFF
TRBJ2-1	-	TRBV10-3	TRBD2	TGTGCCATCAGTTTTGCCTTGTCTAGAGCGGGAGAGCAATACAATGAGCAGTTCTTC	CAISFALSRAGEQYNEQFF
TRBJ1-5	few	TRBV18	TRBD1	TGTGCCAGCTCAGGGACAGATAGCAATCAGCCCCAGCATTTT	CASSGTDSNQPQHF
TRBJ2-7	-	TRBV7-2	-	TGTGCCAGCAGCTTAGATTCCCTGGGGTTTTCCTACGAGCAGTACTTC	CASSLDSLGFSYEQYF
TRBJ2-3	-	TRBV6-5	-	TGTGCCAGCAGGGACTTCTCCGGAGATACGCAGTATTTT	CASRDFSGDTQYF
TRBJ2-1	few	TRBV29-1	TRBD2	TGCAGCGTTGAAGATCTAACGGGAGGGAGCTTCTCCTACAATGAGCAGTTCTTC	CSVEDLTGGSFSYNEQFF